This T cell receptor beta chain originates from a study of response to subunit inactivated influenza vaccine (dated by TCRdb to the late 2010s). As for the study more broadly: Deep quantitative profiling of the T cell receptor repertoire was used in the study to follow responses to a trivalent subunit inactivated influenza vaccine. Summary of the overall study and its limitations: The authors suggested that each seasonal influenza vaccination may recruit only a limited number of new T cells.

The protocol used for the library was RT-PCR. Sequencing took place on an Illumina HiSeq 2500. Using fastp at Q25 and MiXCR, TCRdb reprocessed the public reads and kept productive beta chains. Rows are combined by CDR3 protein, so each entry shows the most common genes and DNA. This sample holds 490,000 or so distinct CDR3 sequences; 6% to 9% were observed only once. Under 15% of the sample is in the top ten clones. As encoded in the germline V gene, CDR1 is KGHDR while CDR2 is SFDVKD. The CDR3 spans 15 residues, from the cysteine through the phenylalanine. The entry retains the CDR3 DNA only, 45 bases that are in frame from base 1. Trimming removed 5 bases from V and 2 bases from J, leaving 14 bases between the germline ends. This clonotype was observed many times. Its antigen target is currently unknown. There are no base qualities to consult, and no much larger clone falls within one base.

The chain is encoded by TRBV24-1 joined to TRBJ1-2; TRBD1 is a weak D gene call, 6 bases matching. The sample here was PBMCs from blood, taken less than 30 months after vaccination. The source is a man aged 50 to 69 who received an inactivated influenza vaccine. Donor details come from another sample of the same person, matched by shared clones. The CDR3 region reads CATSGPGDMNYGYTF. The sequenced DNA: TGTGCCACCAGTGGCCCAGGGGACATGAACTATGGCTACACCTTC.